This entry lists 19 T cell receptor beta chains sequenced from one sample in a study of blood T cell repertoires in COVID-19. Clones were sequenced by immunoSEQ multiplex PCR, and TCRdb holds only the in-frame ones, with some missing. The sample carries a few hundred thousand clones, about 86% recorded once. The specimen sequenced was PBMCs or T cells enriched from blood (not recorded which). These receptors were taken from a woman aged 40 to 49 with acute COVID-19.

The CDR3 nucleotides are TGTGCCAGCAGGGGACAGGGTGCGGGCAATCAGCCCCAGCATTTT. Amino acids: CASRGQGAGNQPQHF. The V and J genes are TRBV27 and TRBJ1-5, with 9 bases fitting TRBD1. Germline V gene sequence: CDR1 MNHEY, CDR2 SMNVEV (reference sequence). Losses at the gene ends were 6 bases for V and 2 bases for J; bases not matched to a gene: 5. CDR3 length: 15 amino acids.

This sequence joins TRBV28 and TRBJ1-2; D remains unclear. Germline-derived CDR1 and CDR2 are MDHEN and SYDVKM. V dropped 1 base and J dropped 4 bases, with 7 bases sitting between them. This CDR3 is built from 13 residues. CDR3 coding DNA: TGTGCCAGCAGTTTATCGGCGGGCTATGGCTACACCTTC. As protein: CASSLSAGYGYTF.

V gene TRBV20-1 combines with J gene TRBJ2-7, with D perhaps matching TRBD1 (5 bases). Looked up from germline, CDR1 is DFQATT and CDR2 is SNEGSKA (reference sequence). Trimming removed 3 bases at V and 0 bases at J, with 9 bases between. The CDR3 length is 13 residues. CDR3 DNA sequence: TGCAGTGCTAGTCGACAGTCCTCCTACGAGCAGTACTTC. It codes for CSASRQSSYEQYF.

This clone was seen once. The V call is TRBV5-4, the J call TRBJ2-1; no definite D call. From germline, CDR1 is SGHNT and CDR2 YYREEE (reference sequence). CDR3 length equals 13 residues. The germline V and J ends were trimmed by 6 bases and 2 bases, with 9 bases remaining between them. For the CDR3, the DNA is TGTGCCAGCATGAGGCCCCCCTACAATGAGCAGTTCTTC. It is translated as CASMRPPYNEQFF.

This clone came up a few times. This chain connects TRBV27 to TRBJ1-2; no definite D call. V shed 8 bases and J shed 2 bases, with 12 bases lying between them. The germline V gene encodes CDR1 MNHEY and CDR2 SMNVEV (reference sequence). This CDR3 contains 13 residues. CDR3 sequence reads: CASAFSGNYGYTF. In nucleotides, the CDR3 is TGTGCCAGCGCATTCAGCGGAAACTATGGCTACACCTTC.

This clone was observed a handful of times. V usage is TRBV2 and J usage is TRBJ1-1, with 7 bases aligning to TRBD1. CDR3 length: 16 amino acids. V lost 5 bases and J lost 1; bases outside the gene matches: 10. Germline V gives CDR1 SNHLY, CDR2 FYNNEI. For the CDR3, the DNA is TGTGCCAGCAGTTACAGGACAGGACGTTCGAACACTGAAGCTTTCTTT. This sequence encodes CASSYRTGRSNTEAFF. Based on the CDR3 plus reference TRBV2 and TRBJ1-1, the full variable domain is EPEVTQTPSHQVTQMGQEVILRCVPISNHLYFYWYRQILGQKVEFLVSFYNNEISEKSEIFDDQFSVERPDGSNFTLKIRSTKLEDSAMYFCASSYRTGRSNTEAFFGQGTRLTVV.

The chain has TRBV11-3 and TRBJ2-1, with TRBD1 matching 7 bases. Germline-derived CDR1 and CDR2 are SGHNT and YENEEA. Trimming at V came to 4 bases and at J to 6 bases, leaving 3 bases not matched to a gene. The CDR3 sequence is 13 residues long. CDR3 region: CASSSRTGNEQFF. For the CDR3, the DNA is TGTGCCAGCAGCTCAAGGACAGGCAATGAGCAGTTCTTC.

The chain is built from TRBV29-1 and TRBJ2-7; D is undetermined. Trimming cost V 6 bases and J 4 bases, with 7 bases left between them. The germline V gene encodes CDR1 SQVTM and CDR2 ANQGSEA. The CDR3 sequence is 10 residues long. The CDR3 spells CSVREYEQYF. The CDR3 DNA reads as TGCAGCGTCCGTGAGTACGAGCAGTACTTC.

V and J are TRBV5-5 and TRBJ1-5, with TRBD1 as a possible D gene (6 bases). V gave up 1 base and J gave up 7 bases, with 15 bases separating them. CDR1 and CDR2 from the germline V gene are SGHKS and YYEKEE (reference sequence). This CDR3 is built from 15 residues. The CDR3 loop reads CASSLFSGARQPQHF. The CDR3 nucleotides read TGTGCCAGCAGCTTGTTTTCAGGGGCAAGACAGCCCCAGCATTTT.

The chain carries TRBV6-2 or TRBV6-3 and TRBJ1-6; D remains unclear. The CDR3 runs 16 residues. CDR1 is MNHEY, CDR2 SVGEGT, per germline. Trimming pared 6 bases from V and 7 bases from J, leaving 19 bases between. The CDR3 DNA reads TGTGCCAGCAGCCCCTCGTCCGGGAGCTCGAATTCACCCCTCCACTTT. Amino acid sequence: CASSPSSGSSNSPLHF.

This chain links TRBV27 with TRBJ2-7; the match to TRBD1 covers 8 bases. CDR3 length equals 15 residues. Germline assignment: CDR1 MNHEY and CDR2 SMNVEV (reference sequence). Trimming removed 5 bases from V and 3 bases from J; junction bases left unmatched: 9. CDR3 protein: CASSPTTGENYEQYF. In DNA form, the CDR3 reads TGTGCCAGCAGTCCGACGACAGGGGAGAACTACGAGCAGTACTTC.

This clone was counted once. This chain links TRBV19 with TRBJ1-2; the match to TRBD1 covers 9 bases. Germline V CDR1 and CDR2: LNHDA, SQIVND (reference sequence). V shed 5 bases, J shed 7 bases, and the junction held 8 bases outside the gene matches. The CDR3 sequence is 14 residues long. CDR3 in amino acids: CASSAGQGSGGYTF. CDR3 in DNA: TGTGCCAGTAGTGCCGGACAGGGGAGCGGTGGCTACACCTTC.

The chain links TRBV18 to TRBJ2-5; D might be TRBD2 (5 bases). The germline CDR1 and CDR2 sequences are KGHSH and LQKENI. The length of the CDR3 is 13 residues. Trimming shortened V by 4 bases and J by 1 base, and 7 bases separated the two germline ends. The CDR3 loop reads CASSLGSQETQYF. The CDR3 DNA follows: TGTGCCAGCTCACTGGGGAGCCAAGAGACCCAGTACTTC.

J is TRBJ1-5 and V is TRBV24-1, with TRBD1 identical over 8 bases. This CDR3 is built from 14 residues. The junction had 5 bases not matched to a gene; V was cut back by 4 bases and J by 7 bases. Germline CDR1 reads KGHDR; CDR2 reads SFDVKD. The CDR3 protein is CATSDPGQGQPQHF. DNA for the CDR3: TGTGCCACCAGTGACCCCGGACAGGGCCAGCCCCAGCATTTT.

CDR3 sequence (DNA): TGTGCCAGCAGCTTGGCGGGAGGCAGCAATGAGCAGTTCTTC. This sequence encodes CASSLAGGSNEQFF. The chain combines TRBV5-4 with TRBJ2-1, with 7 bases that match TRBD2. Trimming took 0 bases from V and 6 from J; bases not matched to a gene: 3. The CDR3 runs to 14 residues. Germline V gene data show CDR1 as SGHNT and CDR2 as YYREEE (reference sequence).

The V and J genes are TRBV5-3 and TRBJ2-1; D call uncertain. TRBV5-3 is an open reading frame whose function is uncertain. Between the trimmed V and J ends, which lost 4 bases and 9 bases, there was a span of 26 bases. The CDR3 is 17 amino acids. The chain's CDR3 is CARSVAPSALLQGEQFF. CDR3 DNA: TGTGCCAGAAGCGTGGCTCCTTCAGCCTTACTACAAGGTGAGCAGTTCTTC.

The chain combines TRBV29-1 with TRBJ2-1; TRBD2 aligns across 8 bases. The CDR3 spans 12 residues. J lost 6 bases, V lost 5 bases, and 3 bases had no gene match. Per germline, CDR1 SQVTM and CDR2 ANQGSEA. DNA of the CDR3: TGCAGCGTTTACGGGAGGGCCAATGAGCAGTTCTTC. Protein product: CSVYGRANEQFF.

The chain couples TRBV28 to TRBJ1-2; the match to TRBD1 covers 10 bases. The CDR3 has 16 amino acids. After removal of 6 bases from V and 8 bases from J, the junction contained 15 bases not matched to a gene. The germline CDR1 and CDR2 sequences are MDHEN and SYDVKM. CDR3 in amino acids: CASSTSPGQGLEGYTF. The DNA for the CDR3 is TGTGCCAGCAGCACTAGTCCGGGACAGGGGTTAGAGGGCTACACCTTC.

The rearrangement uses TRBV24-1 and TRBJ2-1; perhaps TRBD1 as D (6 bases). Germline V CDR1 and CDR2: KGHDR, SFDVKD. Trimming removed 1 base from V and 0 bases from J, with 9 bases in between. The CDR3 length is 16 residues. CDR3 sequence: CATSDFAGDSYNEQFF. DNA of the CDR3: TGTGCCACCAGTGATTTCGCAGGGGACTCCTACAATGAGCAGTTCTTC.